The T cell receptor (beta chain) under discussion was sequenced for a study of cytomegalovirus exposure and HLA in healthy donors. The PCR was carried out with 60 Vbeta primers and 13 Jbeta primers. This table comes from immunoSEQ multiplex PCR, and its TCRdb copy is limited to in-frame clones, with some not included. The sample includes fewer than 85,000 clones, about 78% seen only once; the top ten take around 6.4%. This clone was found once. Germline V lookup: CDR1 MDHEN, CDR2 SYDVKM. The length of the CDR3 is 15 residues. The V and J ends lost 3 bases and 5 bases respectively, with 17 bases between them.

Sequences were obtained from PBMCs. The receptor comes from a man aged 18 to 30 in good health and CMV-seropositive. This chain connects TRBV28 to TRBJ2-7; the D gene is possibly TRBD2 (5 bases). DNA of the CDR3: TGTGCCAGCAGTTTCCGCGCGGGTTTTGTCCACGAGCAGTACTTC. It is translated as CASSFRAGFVHEQYF.